The clone carrying this T cell receptor (beta chain) was counted ten times or more. Its antigen remains unknown. V was pared by 8 bases and J by 4 bases, with 9 bases between. CDR1 MNHEY and CDR2 SVGAGI come from the germline V gene. This CDR3 contains 12 residues. Individual cDNA molecules were tagged with unique molecular identifiers, the study reported. TCRdb independently ran MiXCR on the 5' RACE reads; one entry per CDR3 protein. Here the sample spans about 49,000 distinct CDR3 sequences, less than 7.5% being singletons. This entry is derived from a study of early T cells in non-severe SARS-CoV-2 infection. Study in general: The chains were unpaired, and the sequenced material was bulk RNA from unsorted whole blood.

General observations from the study: Lookups in VDJdb leaned toward anti-spike CD8 responses and missed private and CD4 specificities.

The sequences come from whole blood, collected at baseline. The gene calls are TRBV6-5 and TRBJ2-1; D possibly corresponds to TRBD2 (7 bases). The source is an adult who was a healthcare worker with PCR-confirmed SARS-CoV-2 infection or an uninfected control (not recorded which). CDR3 protein: CASGGAYNEQFF. The CDR3 coding sequence is TGTGCCAGCGGGGGGGCTTACAATGAGCAGTTCTTC.